One and the same sample provided the 15 T cell receptor beta chains below, sequenced in a study of cytomegalovirus exposure and HLA in healthy donors. PCR amplification relied on 60 Vbeta primers (plus 13 Jbeta primers). Sequencing was performed with immunoSEQ multiplex PCR; in TCRdb, only in-frame clones are kept and a portion is missing. Of 95,000 to 100,000 clones listed, around 83% were seen once; the top ten hold under 4%. Input material: PBMCs. Source of these receptors: a female donor in good health and CMV-seropositive.

This clone showed up just once. The V and J genes are TRBV12-5 and TRBJ2-5; 9 bases align to TRBD1. V lost 5 bases, J lost 5 bases, and 9 bases stayed unmatched. The V gene's germline CDR1 is LGHNT and CDR2 FRNRAP. This CDR3 has 15 residues. The CDR3 here is CASGGDRAGSETQYF. CDR3 coding DNA: TGTGCTAGTGGTGGGGACAGGGCGGGCAGTGAGACCCAGTACTTC.

There are a few counts of this clone. The rearrangement uses TRBV29-1 and TRBJ2-4; the D gene is possibly TRBD2 (5 bases). CDR1 is SQVTM and CDR2 is ANQGSEA in the germline V gene. This CDR3 is 14 amino acids long. The germline V and J ends were trimmed by 4 bases and 0 bases, with 10 bases remaining between them. The CDR3 sequence is CSVGERSAKNIQYF. CDR3 bases: TGCAGCGTTGGGGAGCGGTCAGCCAAAAACATTCAGTACTTC.

This clone occurred a few times. The rearrangement links TRBV4-1 to TRBJ1-1; the D is unclear. The CDR3 is 15 amino acids. CDR1 is MGHRA and CDR2 is YSYEKL in the germline V gene. The V end was cut by 0 bases, the J end by 2 bases, with 10 bases between. CDR3 sequence reads: CASSQDVVLNTEAFF. The CDR3, as DNA: TGCGCCAGCAGCCAAGACGTGGTACTCAACACTGAAGCTTTCTTT.

This rearrangement joins TRBV6-1 to TRBJ1-1; TRBD1 matches 7 bases. This CDR3 region has 14 residues. The germline gives CDR1 MNHNS, CDR2 SASEGT. V was pared by 6 bases and J by 7 bases, with 11 bases of the junction left unmatched. CDR3 in amino acids: CASSQPDRDSEAFF. For the CDR3, the DNA is TGTGCCAGCAGCCAACCAGACAGGGACAGTGAAGCTTTCTTT.

The V and J genes are TRBV19 and TRBJ1-1, with D perhaps matching TRBD1 (6 bases). CDR3 length: 13 amino acids. Germline V gives CDR1 LNHDA, CDR2 SQIVND (reference sequence). Trimming removed 4 bases at V and 1 base at J, with 7 bases between. CDR3 nucleotides: TGTGCCAGTAGTACACAGGGGAACACTGAAGCTTTCTTT. Translation gives CASSTQGNTEAFF.

The rearrangement uses TRBV6-4 and TRBJ2-1; 7 bases agree with TRBD1. Per the germline V gene, CDR1 is MRHNA and CDR2 is SNTAGT. This CDR3 has 13 residues. V lost 5 bases, J lost 3 bases, and 1 base stayed unmatched. CDR3 protein: CASSRQGYNEQFF. The CDR3 DNA reads as TGTGCCAGCAGTCGACAGGGCTACAATGAGCAGTTCTTC.

This clone appeared a few times. The chain has TRBV6-5 and TRBJ1-5, with 7 bases lining up with TRBD1. Trimming took 7 bases from V and 5 from J; bases not matched to a gene: 5. CDR1 and CDR2 from the germline V gene are MNHEY and SVGAGI. The CDR3 has 13 amino acids. The CDR3 region has the DNA TGTGCCAGCACCGACAGGGCGGATCAGCCCCAGCATTTT. Translating it yields CASTDRADQPQHF.

The rearrangement links TRBV7-8 to TRBJ2-1; 7 bases are shared with TRBD2. Germline V gene data show CDR1 as SGHVS and CDR2 as FQNEAQ. The length of the CDR3 is 16 residues. J was trimmed by 5 bases and V by 5 bases; bases with no gene match: 12. CDR3 in DNA: TGTGCCAGCAGCCCACGGGAACTAGCGCCCCACAATGAGCAGTTCTTC. Translated, it gives CASSPRELAPHNEQFF.

The gene calls are TRBV5-4 and TRBJ2-7; TRBD1 aligns across 7 bases. Trimming took 3 bases from V and 0 from J; bases not matched to a gene: 3. CDR3 size: 14 residues. Germline V CDR1 and CDR2: SGHNT, YYREEE (reference sequence). CDR3 residues: CASSSGTDSYEQYF. Written as DNA, the CDR3 is TGTGCCAGCAGCTCCGGGACAGACTCCTACGAGCAGTACTTC. Combining the CDR3 with reference TRBV5-4 and TRBJ2-7 gives the whole variable domain ETGVTQSPTHLIKTRGQQVTLRCSSQSGHNTVSWYQQALGQGPQFIFQYYREEENGRGNFPPRFSGLQFPNYSSELNVNALELDDSALYLCASSSGTDSYEQYFGPGTRLTVT.

This clone was detected only a few times. The V gene is TRBV5-4, the J gene TRBJ1-2; 9 nucleotides agree with TRBD1. J lost 7 bases, V lost 0 bases, and 1 base had no gene match. Looked up from germline, CDR1 is SGHNT and CDR2 is YYREEE (reference sequence). This CDR3 has 13 residues. CDR3 region: CASSLVDRGGYTF. CDR3 sequence (DNA): TGTGCCAGCAGCTTGGTGGACAGGGGTGGCTACACCTTC.

This clone was observed a few times. The identical CDR3 is also encoded by other nucleotide sequences in the sample. The chain recombines TRBV7-6 with TRBJ2-6, with TRBD1 as a possible D gene (5 bases). This CDR3 is built from 16 residues. V gave up 5 bases and J gave up 2 bases, with 13 bases separating them. Germline V gene data show CDR1 as SGHVS and CDR2 as FNYEAQ. This CDR3 reads CASSMKRGPGANVLTF. CDR3 DNA: TGTGCCAGCAGCATGAAAAGGGGTCCTGGGGCCAACGTCCTGACTTTC. Filled out from reference TRBV7-6 and TRBJ2-6, the complete variable domain reads GAGVSQSPRYKVTKRGQDVALRCDPISGHVSLYWYRQALGQGPEFLTYFNYEAQQDKSGLPNDRFSAERPEGSISTLTIQRTEQRDSAMYRCASSMKRGPGANVLTFGAGSRLTVL.

The J gene is TRBJ1-5, the V gene TRBV6-1, with TRBD1 identical over 10 bases. This CDR3 is 17 amino acids long. Trimming at V came to 6 bases and at J to 2 bases, leaving 10 bases not matched to a gene. CDR1 MNHNS and CDR2 SASEGT come from the germline V gene. CDR3 bases: TGTGCCAGCAGAGAAACCGGGACAGGGGTTGGCAATCAGCCCCAGCATTTT. It is translated as CASRETGTGVGNQPQHF.

Details on this clone: At one end the junction does not follow the germline gene, possibly because of a read error. The chain couples TRBV28 to TRBJ1-2; D not certain. Germline-derived CDR1 and CDR2 are MDHEN and SYDVKM. The CDR3 has 14 amino acids. The CDR3, as DNA: TGTGCCAGCAGTTCCGCAGGTATTCTGGGTGGCTACCCCTTC. This sequence encodes CASSSAGILGGYPF.

The V gene is TRBV27, the J gene TRBJ1-2, with TRBD1 matching over 7 bases. The CDR3 is made up of 13 amino acids. The junction had 10 bases not matched to a gene; V was cut back by 5 bases and J by 10 bases. Per the germline V gene, CDR1 is MNHEY and CDR2 is SMNVEV (reference sequence). The CDR3 region is CASSPPGQIFYTF. CDR3 bases: TGTGCCAGCAGTCCACCGGGACAGATTTTCTACACCTTC.

This rearrangement joins TRBV5-1 to TRBJ1-4; D unclear. The germline gives CDR1 SGHRS, CDR2 YFSETQ. V shed 1 base and J shed 5 bases, with 12 bases lying between them. There are 15 residues in the CDR3. In DNA, the CDR3 is TGCGCCAGCAGCTTGTTGGGAGGTGGAAATGAAAAACTGTTTTTT. It encodes CASSLLGGGNEKLFF.